This T cell receptor beta chain is from a study of blood T cell repertoires in COVID-19. Across the study: Some COVID-19 samples were acute and others convalescent; all came from the United States, Italy and Spain.

This table comes from immunoSEQ multiplex PCR, and its TCRdb copy is limited to in-frame clones, with some not included. This sample carries a few hundred thousand clones, roughly 84% of them seen once, and the ten largest clones take 3%. Per germline, CDR1 SGHRS and CDR2 YFSETQ. The CDR3 totals 15 residues. V gave up 2 bases and J gave up 5 bases; unmatched junction bases: 4. This receptor was taken from a woman aged 25 to 39 who had recovered from COVID-19. The rearrangement uses TRBV5-1 and TRBJ2-1; TRBD2 matches 10 bases. The sample consisted of PBMCs or T cells enriched from blood (not recorded which). The chain's CDR3 is CASSFGLAADNEQFF. As DNA, the CDR3 is TGCGCCAGCAGCTTTGGACTAGCGGCGGACAATGAGCAGTTCTTC.